This T cell receptor (beta chain) stems from a study of cytomegalovirus exposure and HLA in healthy donors. Amplification used 60 Vbeta primers and 13 Jbeta primers. Data came from immunoSEQ multiplex PCR; TCRdb stores just in-frame clones and leaves some out. The sample consists of 35,000 to 55,000 clones, approximately 80% of them appearing once. Looked up from germline, CDR1 is MNHEY and CDR2 is SMNVEV (reference sequence). The V and J ends lost 7 bases and 0 bases respectively, with 19 bases between them. The CDR3 has 18 residues. The TCR was taken from a man aged 25-40 years in good health and CMV-seronegative. Input material: PBMCs. V usage is TRBV27 and J usage is TRBJ2-6; unclear D gene. Here the CDR3 DNA reads TGTGCCAGCACCATCCAGGCCTCCCGTGGCTCTGGGGCCAACGTCCTGACTTTC. Its translation: CASTIQASRGSGANVLTF.